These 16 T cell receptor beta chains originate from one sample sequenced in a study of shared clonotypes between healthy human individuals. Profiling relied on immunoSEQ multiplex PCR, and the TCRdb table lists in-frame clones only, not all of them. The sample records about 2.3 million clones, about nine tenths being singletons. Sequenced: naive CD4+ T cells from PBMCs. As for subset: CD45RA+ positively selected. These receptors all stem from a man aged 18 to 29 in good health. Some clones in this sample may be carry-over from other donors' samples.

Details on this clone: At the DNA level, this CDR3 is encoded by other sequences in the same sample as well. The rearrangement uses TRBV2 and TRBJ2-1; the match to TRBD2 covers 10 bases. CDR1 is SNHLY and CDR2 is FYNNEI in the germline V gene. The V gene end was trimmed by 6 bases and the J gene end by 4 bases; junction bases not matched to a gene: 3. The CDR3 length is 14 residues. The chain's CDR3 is CASSPGLAYNEQFF. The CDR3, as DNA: TGTGCCAGCAGCCCGGGACTAGCGTACAATGAGCAGTTCTTC.

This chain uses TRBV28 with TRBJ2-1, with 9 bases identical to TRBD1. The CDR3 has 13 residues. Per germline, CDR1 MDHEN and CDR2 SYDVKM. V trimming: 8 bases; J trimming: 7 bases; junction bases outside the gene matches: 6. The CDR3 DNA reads TGTGCCAGCCTAACGGGACAGGGTAATGAGCAGTTCTTC. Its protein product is CASLTGQGNEQFF.

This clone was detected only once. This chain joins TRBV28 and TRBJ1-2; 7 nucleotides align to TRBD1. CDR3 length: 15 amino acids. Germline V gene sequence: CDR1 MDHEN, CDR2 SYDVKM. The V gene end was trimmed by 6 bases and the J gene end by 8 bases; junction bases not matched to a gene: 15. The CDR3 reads CASSPLLAGGWGYTF. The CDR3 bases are TGTGCCAGCAGCCCTCTTTTAGCAGGGGGGTGGGGCTACACCTTC.

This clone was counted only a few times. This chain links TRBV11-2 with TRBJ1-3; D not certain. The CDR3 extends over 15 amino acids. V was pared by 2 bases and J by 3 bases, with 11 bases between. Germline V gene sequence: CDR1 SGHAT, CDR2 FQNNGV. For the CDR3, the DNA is TGTGCCAGCAGCTTACAACCACTAGGTGGAAACACCATATATTTT. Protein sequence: CASSLQPLGGNTIYF.

CDR3 DNA: TGTGCCAGCAGCACCTCAGGGGGCGGACAGCCCCAGCATTTT. This translates into CASSTSGGGQPQHF. The genes are TRBV6-5 and TRBJ1-5, with 8 bases lining up with TRBD1. Germline V lookup: CDR1 MNHEY, CDR2 SVGAGI. The junction had 8 bases not matched to a gene; V was cut back by 6 bases and J by 7 bases. This CDR3 has 14 residues.

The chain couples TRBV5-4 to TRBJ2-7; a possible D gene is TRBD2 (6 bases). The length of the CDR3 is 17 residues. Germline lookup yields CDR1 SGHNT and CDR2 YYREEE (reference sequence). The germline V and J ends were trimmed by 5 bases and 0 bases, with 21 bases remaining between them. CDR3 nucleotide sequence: TGTGCCAGCAGGGAGGGAACGGGCCCCCAAAGCTCCTACGAGCAGTACTTC. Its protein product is CASREGTGPQSSYEQYF.

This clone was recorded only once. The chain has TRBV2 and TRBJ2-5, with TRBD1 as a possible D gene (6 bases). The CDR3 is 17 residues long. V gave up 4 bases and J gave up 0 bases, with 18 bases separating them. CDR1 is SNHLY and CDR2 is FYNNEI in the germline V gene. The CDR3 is CASSAGQGSSYQETQYF. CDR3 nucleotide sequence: TGTGCCAGCAGTGCAGGGCAGGGGAGCTCGTACCAAGAGACCCAGTACTTC. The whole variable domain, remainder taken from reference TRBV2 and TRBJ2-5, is EPEVTQTPSHQVTQMGQEVILRCVPISNHLYFYWYRQILGQKVEFLVSFYNNEISEKSEIFDDQFSVERPDGSNFTLKIRSTKLEDSAMYFCASSAGQGSSYQETQYFGPGTRLLVL.

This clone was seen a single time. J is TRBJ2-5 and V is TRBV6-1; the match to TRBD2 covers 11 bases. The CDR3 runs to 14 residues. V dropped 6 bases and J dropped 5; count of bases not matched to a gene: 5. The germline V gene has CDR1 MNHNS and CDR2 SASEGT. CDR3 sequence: CASRSSGGLETQYF. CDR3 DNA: TGTGCCAGCAGGTCTAGCGGGGGGCTGGAGACCCAGTACTTC.

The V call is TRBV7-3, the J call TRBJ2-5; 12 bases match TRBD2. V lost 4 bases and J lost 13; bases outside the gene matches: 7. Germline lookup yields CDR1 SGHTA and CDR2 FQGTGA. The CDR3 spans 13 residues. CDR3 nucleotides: TGTGCCAGCAGCTCCCGGACTAGCGGGATCCTGTACTTC. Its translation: CASSSRTSGILYF.

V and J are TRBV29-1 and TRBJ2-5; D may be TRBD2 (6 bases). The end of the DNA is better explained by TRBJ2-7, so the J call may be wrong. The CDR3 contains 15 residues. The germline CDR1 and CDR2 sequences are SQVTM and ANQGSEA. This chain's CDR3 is CSVEDRGSGAYEQYF. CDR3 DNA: TGCAGCGTTGAAGATCGAGGTAGCGGCGCCTACGAGCAGTACTTC.

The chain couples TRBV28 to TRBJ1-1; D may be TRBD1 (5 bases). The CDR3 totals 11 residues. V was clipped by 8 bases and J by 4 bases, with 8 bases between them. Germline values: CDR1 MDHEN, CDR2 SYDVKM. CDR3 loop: CASEGFTEAFF. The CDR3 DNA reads TGTGCCAGCGAGGGGTTCACTGAAGCTTTCTTT.

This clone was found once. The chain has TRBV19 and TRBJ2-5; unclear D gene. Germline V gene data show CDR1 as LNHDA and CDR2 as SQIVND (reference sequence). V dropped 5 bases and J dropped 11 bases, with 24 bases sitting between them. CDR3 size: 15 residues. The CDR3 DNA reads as TGTGCCAGTAGTCAATCCCGGGCCGAGGCTTCCTGGCAGTACTTC. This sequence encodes CASSQSRAEASWQYF.

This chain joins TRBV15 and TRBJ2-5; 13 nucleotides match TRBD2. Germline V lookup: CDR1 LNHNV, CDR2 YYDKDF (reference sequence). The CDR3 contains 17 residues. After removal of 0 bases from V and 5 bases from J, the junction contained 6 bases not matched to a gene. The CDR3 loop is CATSRDRTSGSRETQYF. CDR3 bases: TGTGCCACCAGCAGAGATAGGACTAGCGGGAGTAGGGAGACCCAGTACTTC.

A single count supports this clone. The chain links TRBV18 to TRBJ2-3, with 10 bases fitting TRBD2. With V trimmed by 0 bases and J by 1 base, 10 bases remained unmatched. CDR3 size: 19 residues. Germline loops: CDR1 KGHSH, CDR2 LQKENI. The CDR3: CASSPPERAGTSGTDTQYF. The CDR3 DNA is TGTGCCAGCTCACCACCGGAAAGGGCCGGGACTAGCGGCACAGATACGCAGTATTTT.

CDR3 loop: CASSDQGRTEAFF. In DNA, the CDR3 is TGTGCCAGCAGTGATCAGGGGCGGACTGAAGCTTTCTTT. The V call is TRBV28, the J call TRBJ1-1, with D maybe TRBD1 (6 bases). The CDR3 has 13 residues. Per the germline V gene, CDR1 is MDHEN and CDR2 is SYDVKM. V lost 5 bases, J lost 5 bases, and 12 bases lay in between. Using reference TRBV28 and TRBJ1-1 for the parts outside the CDR3, the full variable domain is DVKVTQSSRYLVKRTGEKVFLECVQDMDHENMFWYRQDPGLGLRLIYFSYDVKMKEKGDIPEGYSVSREKKERFSLILESASTNQTSMYLCASSDQGRTEAFFGQGTRLTVV.

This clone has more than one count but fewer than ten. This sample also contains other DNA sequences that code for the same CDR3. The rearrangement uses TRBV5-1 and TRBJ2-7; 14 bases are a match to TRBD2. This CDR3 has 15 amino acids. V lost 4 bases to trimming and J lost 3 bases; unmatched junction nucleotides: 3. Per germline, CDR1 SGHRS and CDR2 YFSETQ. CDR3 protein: CASSLGTSGSYEQYF. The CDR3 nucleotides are TGCGCCAGCAGCCTAGGGACTAGCGGGAGCTACGAGCAGTACTTC.